The source of this T cell receptor (beta chain) is a study of response to subunit inactivated influenza vaccine (dated by TCRdb to between 2018 and 2020). Regarding the study in general: The study used deep quantitative T cell receptor repertoire profiling to track responses to a trivalent subunit inactivated influenza vaccine.

Worth noting for this clonotype: Its antigen remains undetermined. It has no much larger one-base neighbor in the sample; base qualities were not kept.

CDR1 and CDR2 are read off the germline V gene as MGHRA and YSYEKL. The CDR3 contains 15 residues, cysteine and phenylalanine counted. The sequence is cut down to CDR3 DNA, 45 bases in frame from base 1. The V and J ends are trimmed by 4 bases and 6 bases, leaving 16 bases between them. Summary of the overall study and its limitations: According to the authors, only a limited number of new T cells may be recruited by each seasonal influenza vaccination.

Library preparation used RT-PCR. The reads were generated on an Illumina HiSeq 2500. Through fastp at Q25 and MiXCR, TCRdb rebuilt clones from the public reads, retaining in-frame beta chains. Each record represents a unique CDR3 protein, reported with the most common genes and DNA among its rows. Recorded for this sample are under 800,000 distinct CDR3 sequences; more than 11% of them occurred a single time. 6% to 7% of the sample goes to the ten largest clones. Recombination joined TRBV4-1 with TRBJ1-5; no D gene call is confident. The sequencing here drew on PBMCs from blood, taken less than 15 days before vaccination. This TCR derives from a man aged 50-60 years who received an inactivated influenza vaccine. Donor details come from another sample of the same person, matched by shared clones. CDR3 protein: CASSPGRETGQPQHF. The nucleotide sequence is given as TGCGCCAGCAGCCCCGGGCGGGAAACGGGTCAGCCCCAGCATTTT.